This T cell receptor (beta chain) was retrieved from a study of T cell responses to AZD1222 COVID-19 vaccine. General study points: Only six or seven AZD1222 recipients were seropositive at baseline. It was only after the peak T cell response that any repertoires were sampled. Vaccine-related CD4 TCRs covered spike, predominating at 160-218 and 743-854. The sample set comprised mostly white British donors with more females, and clonal diversity was possibly underestimated.

The germline V gene encodes CDR1 MDHEN and CDR2 SYDVKM. Trimming cost V 6 bases and J 0 bases, with 14 bases left between them. The CDR3 spans 15 residues. Libraries were prepared by immunoSEQ multiplex PCR; TCRdb keeps only in-frame clonotypes and omits some of them. The sample includes 35,000 to 45,000 clones, about three quarters of them seen just once. Comments on this clone: Its antigen is as yet unknown.

The rearrangement links TRBV28 to TRBJ1-1; no reliable D call. Sample: peripheral blood, taken on day 0 of AZD1222 vaccination. This TCR was recovered from an adult in good health. CDR3 in amino acids: CASSPLGHLNTEAFF. CDR3 DNA: TGTGCCAGCAGCCCCCTCGGGCATCTGAACACTGAAGCTTTCTTT.